This TCR beta chain was sequenced for a study of radiation and T cells in renal cell carcinoma. Turning to this clone: Its matching antigen is unknown.

The time point: blood 4 weeks post-SBRT, at nephrectomy. The treatment denotes: 15 Gy SBRT to primary tumor, nephrectomy 4 weeks later. Findings and caveats of the study: No pretreatment tumor biopsies were available for baseline clonotypes.

Profiling relied on immunoSEQ multiplex PCR, and the TCRdb table lists in-frame clones only, not all of them. The sample lists some 44,000 clones; roughly four fifths were seen once. The V end lost 0 bases, the J end lost 8 bases, and 13 bases lay between the germline ends. The CDR3 contains 14 residues. The germline V gene has CDR1 SGHTA and CDR2 FQGTGA. The sample in question was blood, obtained from a patient whose treatment included radiotherapy and nephrectomy. This clonotype was obtained from a woman in her 70s with renal cell carcinoma. V is TRBV7-3 and J is TRBJ1-2; TRBD1 is a possible D gene (5 bases). The CDR3 loop reads CASSLTPGLEGYTF. CDR3 sequence (DNA): TGTGCCAGCAGCTTAACCCCGGGGCTCGAGGGCTACACCTTC.